These T cell receptor beta chains were read from a single sample in a study of blood T cells in healthy people across ages. TCRdb processed the 5' RACE reads anew with MiXCR; each CDR3 protein has one entry. Among approximately 810,000 distinct CDR3 sequences listed, around 36% were seen once. The sample consisted of blood. These receptor sequences come from a man between 18 and 35 years old in good health. Both conserved end residues are part of each CDR3. Fields, in order: CDR3 DNA, CDR3 protein, D gene, clone size, V gene, J gene. The D gene is left open where the match is weak. The size entry is marked missing in some rows and otherwise reads once, few, many or a size class.

TGTGCCAGCAGCTTCGCCTGGGGGCGAGAAATAGATACGCAGTATTTT	CASSFAWGREIDTQYF	.	few	TRBV5-5	TRBJ2-3
TGTGCCAGCAGTGTAGCAGGGGACACTGAAGCTTTCTTT	CASSVAGDTEAFF	.	.	TRBV2	TRBJ1-1
TGTGCCAGCAGCTACGTCGAGCAGGGAGGAGGATTAAAAATAGCCAAAAACATTCAGTACTTC	CASSYVEQGGGLKIAKNIQYF	.	many	TRBV4-2	TRBJ2-4
TGTGCCAGCGGGAACCGGGACTTTACCCACGAGCAGTACTTC	CASGNRDFTHEQYF	.	many	TRBV12-3/TRBV12-4	TRBJ2-7
TGCGCCAGCAGCTGGTATGGACAGGTGGGGGCTAAATCGGCCCTCCACTTT	CASSWYGQVGAKSALHF	TRBD1	.	TRBV5-1	TRBJ1-6
TGTGCCAGCAGCTTAGATGGGGGGGCGAGAACTGAAGCTTTCTTT	CASSLDGGARTEAFF	.	.	TRBV7-2	TRBJ1-1
TGCGCCAGCAGCTTGGTTGGGCCAGCCGGCCAAGAGACCCAGTACTTC	CASSLVGPAGQETQYF	.	many	TRBV5-1	TRBJ2-5
TGCAGTGCTACCCAACTAGCGGGGGTCTCCACATACAATGAGCAGTACTTC	CSATQLAGVSTYNEQYF	TRBD2	once	TRBV20-1	TRBJ2-7
TGTGCCAGCAGCTTAACGCAGGGAGAAGACACTGAAGCTTTCTTT	CASSLTQGEDTEAFF	.	.	TRBV7-9	TRBJ1-1
TGTGCCAGCCAGGGACACCGCTTAGAAAAACTGTTTTTT	CASQGHRLEKLFF	.	few	TRBV6-2/TRBV6-3	TRBJ1-4
TGTGCCAGCACCCTTGGAGTGGGCAGCTCCTCCTATGGCTACACCTTC	CASTLGVGSSSYGYTF	.	once	TRBV5-8	TRBJ1-2